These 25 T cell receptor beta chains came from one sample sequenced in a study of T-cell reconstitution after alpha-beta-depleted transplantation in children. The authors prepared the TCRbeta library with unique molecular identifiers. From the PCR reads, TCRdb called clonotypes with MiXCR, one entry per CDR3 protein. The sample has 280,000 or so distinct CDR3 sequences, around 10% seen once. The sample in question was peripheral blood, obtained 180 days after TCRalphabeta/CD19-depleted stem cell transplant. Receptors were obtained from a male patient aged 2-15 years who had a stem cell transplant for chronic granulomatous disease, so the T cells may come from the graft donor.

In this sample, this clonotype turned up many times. The DNA for the CDR3 is TGTGCCAGCAGAACGTCCGGAACGCAGTATTTT. Its protein product is CASRTSGTQYF. The chain combines TRBV27 with TRBJ2-3; D remains unclear. This CDR3 has 11 amino acids. Trimming stripped 6 bases from V and 9 bases from J, with 10 bases between. Germline V lookup: CDR1 MNHEY, CDR2 SMNVEV (reference sequence).

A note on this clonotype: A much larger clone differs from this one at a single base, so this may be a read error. The CDR3 region has the DNA TGTGCCAGCAGCAAGACAGGCGCTGTCCATGGCTACACCTTC. Translating it yields CASSKTGAVHGYTF. The chain couples TRBV6-1 to TRBJ1-2; weak D call: TRBD1 (6 bases). The germline V gene encodes CDR1 MNHNS and CDR2 SASEGT. Trimming took off 6 bases at V and 6 bases at J, with 17 bases between the two ends. This CDR3 has 14 amino acids.

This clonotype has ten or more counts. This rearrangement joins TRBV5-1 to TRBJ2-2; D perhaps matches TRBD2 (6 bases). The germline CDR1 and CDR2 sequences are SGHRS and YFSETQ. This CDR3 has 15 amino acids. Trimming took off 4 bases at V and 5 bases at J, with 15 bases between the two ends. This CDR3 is CASSTGTPVTGELFF. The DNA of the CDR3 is TGCGCCAGCAGCACCGGGACTCCAGTAACCGGGGAGCTGTTTTTT. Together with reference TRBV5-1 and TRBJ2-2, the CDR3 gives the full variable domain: KAGVTQTPRYLIKTRGQQVTLSCSPISGHRSVSWYQQTPGQGLQFLFEYFSETQRNKGNFPGRFSGRQFSNSRSEMNVSTLELGDSALYLCASSTGTPVTGELFFGEGSRLTVL.

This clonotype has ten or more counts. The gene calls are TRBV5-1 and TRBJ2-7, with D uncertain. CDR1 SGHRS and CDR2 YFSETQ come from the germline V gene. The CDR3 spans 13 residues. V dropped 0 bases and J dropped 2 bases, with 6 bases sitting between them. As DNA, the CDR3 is TGCGCCAGCAGCTTGGATTTTGCCTACGAGCAGTACTTC. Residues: CASSLDFAYEQYF.

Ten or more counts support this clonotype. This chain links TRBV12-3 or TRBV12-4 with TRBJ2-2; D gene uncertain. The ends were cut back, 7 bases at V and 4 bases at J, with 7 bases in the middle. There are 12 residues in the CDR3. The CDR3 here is CASTKGTGELFF. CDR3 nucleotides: TGTGCCAGCACTAAGGGCACCGGGGAGCTGTTTTTT.

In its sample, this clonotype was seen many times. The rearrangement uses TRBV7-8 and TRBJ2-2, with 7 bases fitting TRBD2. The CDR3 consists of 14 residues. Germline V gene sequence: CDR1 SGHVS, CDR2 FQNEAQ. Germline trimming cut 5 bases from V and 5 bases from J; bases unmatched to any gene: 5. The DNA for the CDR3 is TGTGCCAGCAGCCTCCTCGGGGGGACCGGGGAGCTGTTTTTT. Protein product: CASSLLGGTGELFF.

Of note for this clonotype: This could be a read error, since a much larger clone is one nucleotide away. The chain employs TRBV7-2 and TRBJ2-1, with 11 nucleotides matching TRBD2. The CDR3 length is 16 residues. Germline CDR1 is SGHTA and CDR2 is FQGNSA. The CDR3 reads CASSLYEGLAVNEQLF. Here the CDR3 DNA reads TGTGCCAGCAGCTTATACGAGGGACTAGCGGTGAATGAGCAGCTCTTC.

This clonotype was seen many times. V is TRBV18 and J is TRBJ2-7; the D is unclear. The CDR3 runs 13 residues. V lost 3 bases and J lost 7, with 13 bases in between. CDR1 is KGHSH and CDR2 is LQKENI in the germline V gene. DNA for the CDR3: TGTGCCAGCTCACCCGGGCAGTTCGGGGAGCAGTACTTC. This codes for CASSPGQFGEQYF.

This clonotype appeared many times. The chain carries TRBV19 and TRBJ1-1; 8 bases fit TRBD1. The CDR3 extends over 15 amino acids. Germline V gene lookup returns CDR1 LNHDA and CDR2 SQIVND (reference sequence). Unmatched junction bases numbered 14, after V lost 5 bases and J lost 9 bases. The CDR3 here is CASSLSGGYGMKAFF. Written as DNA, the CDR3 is TGTGCCAGTAGTTTGTCAGGGGGCTACGGGATGAAAGCTTTCTTT.

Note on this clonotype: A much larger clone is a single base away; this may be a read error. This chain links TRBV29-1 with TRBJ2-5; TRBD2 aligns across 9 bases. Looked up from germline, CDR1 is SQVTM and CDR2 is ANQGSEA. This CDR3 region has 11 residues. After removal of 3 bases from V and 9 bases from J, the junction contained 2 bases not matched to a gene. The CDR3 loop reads CSVDKREAQYF. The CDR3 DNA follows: TGCAGCGTTGACAAGCGGGAGGCCCAGTACTTC. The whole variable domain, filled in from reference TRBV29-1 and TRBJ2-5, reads SAVISQKPSRDICQRGTSLTIQCQVDSQVTMMFWYRQQPGQSLTLIATANQGSEATYESGFVIDKFPISRPNLTFSTLTVSNMSPEDSSIYLCSVDKREAQYFGPGTRLLVL.

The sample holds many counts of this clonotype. CDR3 sequence: CASSFQLAGGPYEQYF. DNA of the CDR3: TGTGCCAGCAGCTTCCAGCTAGCGGGAGGGCCCTACGAGCAGTACTTC. J is TRBJ2-7 and V is TRBV7-2; TRBD2 matches 12 bases. This CDR3 region has 16 residues. V was pared by 3 bases and J by 2 bases, with 5 bases of the junction left unmatched. Germline V CDR1 and CDR2: SGHTA, FQGNSA. The full variable domain, completed using reference TRBV7-2 and TRBJ2-7, is GAGVSQSPSNKVTEKGKDVELRCDPISGHTALYWYRQSLGQGLEFLIYFQGNSAPDKSGLPSDRFSAERTGGSVSTLTIQRTQQEDSAVYLCASSFQLAGGPYEQYFGPGTRLTVT.

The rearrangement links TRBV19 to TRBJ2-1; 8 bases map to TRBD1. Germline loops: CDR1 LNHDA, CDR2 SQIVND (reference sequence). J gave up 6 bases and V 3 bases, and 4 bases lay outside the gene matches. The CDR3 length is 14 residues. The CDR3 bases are TGTGCCAGTAGTATGGCGGACAGGGCCAATGAGCAGTTCTTC. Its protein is CASSMADRANEQFF.

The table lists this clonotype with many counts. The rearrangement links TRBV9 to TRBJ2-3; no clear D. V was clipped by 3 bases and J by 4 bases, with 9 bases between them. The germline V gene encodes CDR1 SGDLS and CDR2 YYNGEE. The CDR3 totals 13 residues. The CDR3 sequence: CASSERGADTQYF. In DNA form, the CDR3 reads TGTGCCAGCAGCGAGAGAGGCGCAGATACGCAGTATTTT.

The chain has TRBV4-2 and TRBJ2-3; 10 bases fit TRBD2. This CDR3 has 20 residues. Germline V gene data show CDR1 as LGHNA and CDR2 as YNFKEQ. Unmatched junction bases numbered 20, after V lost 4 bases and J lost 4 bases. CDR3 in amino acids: CASSRDIASGGAGMADTQYF. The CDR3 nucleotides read TGTGCCAGCAGCCGCGATATTGCTAGCGGGGGCGCCGGTATGGCAGATACGCAGTATTTT.

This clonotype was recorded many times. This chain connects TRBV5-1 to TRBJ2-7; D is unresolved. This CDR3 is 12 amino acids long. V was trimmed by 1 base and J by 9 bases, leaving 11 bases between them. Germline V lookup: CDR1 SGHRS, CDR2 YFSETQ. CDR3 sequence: CASSLRGERQYF. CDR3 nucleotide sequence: TGCGCCAGCAGCTTGCGAGGAGAGCGGCAGTACTTC. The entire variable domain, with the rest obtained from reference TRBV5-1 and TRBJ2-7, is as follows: KAGVTQTPRYLIKTRGQQVTLSCSPISGHRSVSWYQQTPGQGLQFLFEYFSETQRNKGNFPGRFSGRQFSNSRSEMNVSTLELGDSALYLCASSLRGERQYFGPGTRLTVT.

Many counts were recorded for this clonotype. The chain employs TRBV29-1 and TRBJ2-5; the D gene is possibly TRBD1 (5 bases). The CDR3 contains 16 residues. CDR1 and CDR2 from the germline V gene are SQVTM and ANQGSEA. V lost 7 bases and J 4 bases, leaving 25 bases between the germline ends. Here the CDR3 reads CSAVSRPGQTGETQYF. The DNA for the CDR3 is TGCAGCGCCGTTAGTAGACCCGGACAAACGGGAGAGACCCAGTACTTC.

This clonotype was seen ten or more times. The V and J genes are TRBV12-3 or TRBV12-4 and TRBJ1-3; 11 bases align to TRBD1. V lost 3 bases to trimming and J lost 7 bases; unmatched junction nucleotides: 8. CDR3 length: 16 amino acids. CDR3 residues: CASSFDGQGARNTIYF. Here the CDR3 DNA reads TGTGCCAGCAGTTTTGACGGACAGGGGGCTAGGAACACCATATATTTT.

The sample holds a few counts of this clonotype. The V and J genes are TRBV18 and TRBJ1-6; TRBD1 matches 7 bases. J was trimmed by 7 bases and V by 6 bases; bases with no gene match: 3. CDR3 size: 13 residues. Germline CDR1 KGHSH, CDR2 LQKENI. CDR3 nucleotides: TGTGCCAGCTCCAGGGGGGAGAATTCACCCCTCCACTTT. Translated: CASSRGENSPLHF.

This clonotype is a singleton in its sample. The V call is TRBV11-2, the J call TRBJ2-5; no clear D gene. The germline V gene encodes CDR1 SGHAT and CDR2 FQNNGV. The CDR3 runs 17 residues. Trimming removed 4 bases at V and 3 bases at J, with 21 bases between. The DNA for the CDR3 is TGTGCCAGCAGCTCAGATCTCCCCAGCTCAAAGGAAGAGACCCAGTACTTC. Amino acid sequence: CASSSDLPSSKEETQYF. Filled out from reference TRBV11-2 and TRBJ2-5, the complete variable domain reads EAGVAQSPRYKIIEKRQSVAFWCNPISGHATLYWYQQILGQGPKLLIQFQNNGVVDDSQLPKDRFSAERLKGVDSTLKIQPAKLEDSAVYLCASSSDLPSSKEETQYFGPGTRLLVL.

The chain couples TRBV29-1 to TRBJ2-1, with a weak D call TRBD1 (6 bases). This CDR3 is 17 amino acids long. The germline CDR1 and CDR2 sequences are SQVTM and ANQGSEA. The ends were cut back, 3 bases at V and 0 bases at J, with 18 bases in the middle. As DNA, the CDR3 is TGCAGCGTTGAGCGGCCAGGGGATATCCTCTCCTACAATGAGCAGTTCTTC. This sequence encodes CSVERPGDILSYNEQFF.

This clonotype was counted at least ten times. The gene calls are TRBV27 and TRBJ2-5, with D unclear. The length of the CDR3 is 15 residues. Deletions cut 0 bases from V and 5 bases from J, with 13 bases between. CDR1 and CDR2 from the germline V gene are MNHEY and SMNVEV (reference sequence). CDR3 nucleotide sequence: TGTGCCAGCAGTTTATCGTTGATTGGGGTGGAGACCCAGTACTTC. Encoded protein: CASSLSLIGVETQYF.

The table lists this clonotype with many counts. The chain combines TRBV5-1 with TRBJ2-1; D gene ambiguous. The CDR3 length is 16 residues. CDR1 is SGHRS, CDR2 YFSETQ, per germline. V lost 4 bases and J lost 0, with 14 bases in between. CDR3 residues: CASSALELSSYNEQFF. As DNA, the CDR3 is TGCGCCAGCAGCGCGTTGGAGCTGAGCTCCTACAATGAGCAGTTCTTC.

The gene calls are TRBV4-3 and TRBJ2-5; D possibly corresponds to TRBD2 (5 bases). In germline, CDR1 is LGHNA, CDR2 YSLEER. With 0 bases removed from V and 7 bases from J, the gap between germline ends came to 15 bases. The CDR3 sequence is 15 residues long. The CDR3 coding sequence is TGCGCCAGCAGCCAAGATAAGAGTGGACGGGGGACCCAGTACTTC. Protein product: CASSQDKSGRGTQYF.

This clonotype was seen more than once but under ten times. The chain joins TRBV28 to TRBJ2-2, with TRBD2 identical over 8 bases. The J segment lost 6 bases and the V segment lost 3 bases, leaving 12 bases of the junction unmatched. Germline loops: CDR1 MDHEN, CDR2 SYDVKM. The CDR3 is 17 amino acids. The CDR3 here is CASSFPRSGGPPGELFF. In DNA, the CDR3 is TGTGCCAGCAGTTTCCCCAGGTCGGGAGGGCCCCCCGGGGAGCTGTTTTTT.

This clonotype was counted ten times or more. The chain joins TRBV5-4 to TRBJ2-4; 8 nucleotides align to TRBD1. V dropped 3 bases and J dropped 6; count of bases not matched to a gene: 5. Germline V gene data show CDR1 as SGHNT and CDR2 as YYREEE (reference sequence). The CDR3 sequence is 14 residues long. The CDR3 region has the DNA TGTGCCAGCAGCTCAGGGGGCACGGGAAACATTCAGTACTTC. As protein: CASSSGGTGNIQYF.